This T cell receptor beta chain derives from a study of shared clonotypes between healthy human individuals. Study-wide findings and caveats: A few donors showed sharing of about 4.7% of naive CD4 clonotypes.

The V end was cut by 5 bases, the J end by 7 bases, with 14 bases between. CDR1 and CDR2 from the germline V gene are LNHDA and SQIVND (reference sequence). This CDR3 has 13 residues. With regard to this clone: Its specificity is not known.

Every subset had its genomic DNA shared out evenly among several immunoSEQ plates. Sorted-subset replicate PCR reactions were performed with about 200 ng DNA, corresponding to roughly 31,000 T cell genomes. Sequencing used immunoSEQ multiplex PCR; TCRdb keeps in-frame clones, though not all of them. The sample has roughly 2.4 million clones, around 95% seen once. Sequencing was carried out using naive CD4+ T cells sorted from blood. Subset in this sample: CD45RA+ positively selected. The TCR originated in a young man in good health. The gene calls are TRBV19 and TRBJ1-2, with a tentative D call TRBD1 (5 bases). The CDR3 here is CASSSGVRGGYTF. The DNA of the CDR3 is TGTGCCAGTAGTTCCGGTGTTAGGGGTGGCTACACCTTC.